These T cell receptor beta chains were read from a single sample in a study of OX40 agonist ivuxolimab in advanced cancers. The assay was immunoSEQ multiplex PCR, and TCRdb's table has in-frame clones only and misses some. The repertoire holds roughly 48,000 clones, with approximately 81% as singletons. Sequences were derived from CD4+ or CD8+ T cells sorted from blood, sampled in a trial of the OX40 agonist ivuxolimab. These receptors were obtained from an adult with an advanced solid tumor such as melanoma, head and neck, liver or kidney cancer. Both conserved end residues are part of each CDR3. Fields, in order: D gene, J gene, V gene, clone size, CDR3 DNA, CDR3 protein. The D gene is left open where the match is weak. The size field is filled for only some rows; it gives once, few, many or a size class.

D: NA
J: TRBJ1-4
V: TRBV6-1
size: once
DNA: TGTGCCAGCCGCGACAGCGTCAATGAAAAACTGTTTTTT
CDR3: CASRDSVNEKLFF

D: NA
J: TRBJ2-7
V: TRBV5-1
size: NA
DNA: TGCGCCAGCAGCTTGGGGTCTTCCTGGGACTCCTACGAGCAGTACTTC
CDR3: CASSLGSSWDSYEQYF

D: NA
J: TRBJ1-1
V: TRBV11-3
size: NA
DNA: TGTGCCAGTCCCGGGAACACTGAAGCTTTCTTT
CDR3: CASPGNTEAFF

D: NA
J: TRBJ1-3
V: TRBV11-2
size: NA
DNA: TGTGCCAGCAGCTTAGGGGGGGGCCACTCTGGAAACACCATATATTTT
CDR3: CASSLGGGHSGNTIYF

D: NA
J: TRBJ2-3
V: TRBV6-5
size: NA
DNA: TGTGCCAGCAGTTCTAGGGGGAGAACTGCAGATACGCAGTATTTT
CDR3: CASSSRGRTADTQYF

D: TRBD1
J: TRBJ2-7
V: TRBV19
size: NA
DNA: TGTGCCACCAAGGGGCCCCAGGGGGCTGGGGAGCAGTACTTC
CDR3: CATKGPQGAGEQYF

D: NA
J: TRBJ2-1
V: TRBV7-2
size: few
DNA: TGTGCCAGCAGCCCGAGCGGGTCGCAGTACAATGAGCAGTTCTTC
CDR3: CASSPSGSQYNEQFF

D: NA
J: TRBJ1-2
V: TRBV5-4
size: NA
DNA: TGTGCCAGCAGCTCGGGTGGCAGGGGTTATGGCTACACCTTC
CDR3: CASSSGGRGYGYTF

D: TRBD1
J: TRBJ2-7
V: TRBV28
size: NA
DNA: TGTGCCAGCTCGGGGGCGGACAGGGGGACCTACGAGCAGTACTTC
CDR3: CASSGADRGTYEQYF

D: NA
J: TRBJ1-2
V: TRBV18
size: once
DNA: TGTGCCAGCTCACCCAGTAGCTCCCGGGGGAGCTATGGCTACACCTTC
CDR3: CASSPSSSRGSYGYTF

D: NA
J: TRBJ2-5
V: TRBV6-1
size: NA
DNA: TGTGCCAGCATCGAGGGAGGAGGAGAGACCCAGTACTTC
CDR3: CASIEGGGETQYF

D: TRBD2
J: TRBJ2-3
V: TRBV5-1
size: NA
DNA: TGCGCCAGCAGCTTGGGGCTAGCGGGAGGCAGAATTAGCACAGATACGCAGTATTTT
CDR3: CASSLGLAGGRISTDTQYF

D: NA
J: TRBJ2-1
V: TRBV11-2
size: NA
DNA: TGTGCCAGCAGCTTAGCGTTCTCGCAGTTCTTC
CDR3: CASSLAFSQFF

D: TRBD1
J: TRBJ2-5
V: TRBV19
size: NA
DNA: TGTGCCAGTAGTCCTCGTGGACAGGGGGAGACCCAGTACTTC
CDR3: CASSPRGQGETQYF

D: NA
J: TRBJ2-4
V: TRBV10-3
size: NA
DNA: TGTGCCGCCGGACGGGACATTCAGTACTTC
CDR3: CAAGRDIQYF

D: TRBD2
J: TRBJ2-2
V: TRBV19
size: NA
DNA: TGTGCCAGTAGGACTAGCGGGACCGGGGAGCTGTTTTTT
CDR3: CASRTSGTGELFF